This T cell receptor beta chain appears in the sequencing data of a study of CD4+ T cells in melanoma. Germline CDR1 is MDHEN and CDR2 is SYDVKM. With 4 bases removed from V and 12 bases from J, the gap between germline ends came to 15 bases. The CDR3 contains 12 residues. The repertoire was sequenced with immunoSEQ multiplex PCR; TCRdb's copy has only in-frame clones and lacks some. The data hold fewer than 150,000 clones, with nearly 95% observed a single time. This clone came up once. The chain joins TRBV28 to TRBJ2-5, with D possibly being TRBD1 (7 bases). The sequence derives from a human donor with melanoma. DNA for the CDR3: TGTGCCAGCAGTTCAGGGGGGTCAGAGAAGTACTTC. This gives the protein CASSSGGSEKYF.